The following is a TCR beta chain sequence with its context. A read error is possible here, since a much larger clone lies one base away. The source of the sample is a study of shared clonotypes between healthy human individuals. Study summary: With ages of 18 to 49, the donors were two women and three men.

Germline CDR1 and CDR2: GTSNPN and SVGIG (reference sequence). The length of the CDR3 is 12 residues. Deep level was the assay's run setting. For each subset, genomic DNA was distributed in equal portions over several immunoSEQ plates. TCRdb's table, derived via immunoSEQ multiplex PCR, lists solely in-frame clones and lacks some. Of about 490,000 clones listed, 70% to 80% are singletons. Material: PBMCs. This clonotype was sampled from a woman between 35 and 50 years old in good health. Some clones in this sample may be carry-over from other donors' samples. The chain uses TRBV30 and TRBJ2-7, with a tentative D call TRBD1 (5 bases). Written as DNA, the CDR3 is TGTTCTGCCGGGCAGGGAACCTACGAGCAGTACTTC. It encodes CSAGQGTYEQYF. Full variable domain (rest looked up from reference TRBV30 and TRBJ2-7): SQTIHQWPATLVQPVGSPLSLECTVEGTSNPNLYWYRQAAGRGLQLLFYSVGIGQISSEVPQNLSASRPQDRQFILSSKKLLLSDSGFYLCSAGQGTYEQYFGPGTRLTVT.